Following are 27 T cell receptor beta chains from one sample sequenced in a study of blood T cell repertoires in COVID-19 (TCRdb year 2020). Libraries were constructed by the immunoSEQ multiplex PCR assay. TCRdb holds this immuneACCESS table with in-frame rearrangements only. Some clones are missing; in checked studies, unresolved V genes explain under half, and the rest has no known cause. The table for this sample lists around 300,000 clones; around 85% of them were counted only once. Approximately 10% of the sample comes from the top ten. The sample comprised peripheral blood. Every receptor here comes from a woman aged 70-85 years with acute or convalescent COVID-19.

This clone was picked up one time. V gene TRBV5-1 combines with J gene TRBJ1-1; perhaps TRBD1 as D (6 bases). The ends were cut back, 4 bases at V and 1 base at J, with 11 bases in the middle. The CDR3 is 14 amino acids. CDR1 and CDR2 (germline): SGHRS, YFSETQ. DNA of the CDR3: TGCGCCAGCAGCATTGTACAGGGGAACACTGAAGCTTTCTTT. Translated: CASSIVQGNTEAFF.

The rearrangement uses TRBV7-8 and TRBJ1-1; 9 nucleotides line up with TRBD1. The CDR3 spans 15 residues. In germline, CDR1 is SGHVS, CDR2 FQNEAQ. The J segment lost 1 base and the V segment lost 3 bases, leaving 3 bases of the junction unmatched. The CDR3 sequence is CASSFEGQGNTEAFF. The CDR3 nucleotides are TGTGCCAGCAGCTTCGAGGGACAGGGGAACACTGAAGCTTTCTTT.

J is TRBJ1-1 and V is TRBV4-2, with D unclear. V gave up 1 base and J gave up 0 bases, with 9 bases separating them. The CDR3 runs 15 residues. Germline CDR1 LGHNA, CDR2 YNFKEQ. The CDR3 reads CASSQVPGMNTEAFF. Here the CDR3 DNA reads TGTGCCAGCAGCCAAGTCCCGGGAATGAACACTGAAGCTTTCTTT.

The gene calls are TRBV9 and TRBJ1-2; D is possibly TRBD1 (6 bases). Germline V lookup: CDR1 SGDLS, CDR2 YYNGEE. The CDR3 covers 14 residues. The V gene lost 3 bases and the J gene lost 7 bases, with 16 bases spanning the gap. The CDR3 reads CASSAYRESFGYTF. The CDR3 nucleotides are TGTGCCAGCAGCGCCTACAGGGAGTCTTTTGGCTACACCTTC. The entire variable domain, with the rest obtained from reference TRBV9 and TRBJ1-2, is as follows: DSGVTQTPKHLITATGQRVTLRCSPRSGDLSVYWYQQSLDQGLQFLIQYYNGEERAKGNILERFSAQQFPDLHSELNLSSLELGDSALYFCASSAYRESFGYTFGSGTRLTVV.

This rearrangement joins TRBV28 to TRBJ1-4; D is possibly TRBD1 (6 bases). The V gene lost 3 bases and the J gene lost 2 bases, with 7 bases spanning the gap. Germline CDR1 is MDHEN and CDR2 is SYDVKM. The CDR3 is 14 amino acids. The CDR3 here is CASSFTGTNEKLFF. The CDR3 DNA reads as TGTGCCAGCAGTTTTACAGGGACTAATGAAAAACTGTTTTTT.

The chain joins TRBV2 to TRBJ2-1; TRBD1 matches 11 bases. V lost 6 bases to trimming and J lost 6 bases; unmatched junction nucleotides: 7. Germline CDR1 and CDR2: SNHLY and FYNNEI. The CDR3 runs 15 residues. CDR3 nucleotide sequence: TGTGCCAGCAGGGCCGGGACAGGGGGAGGCAATGAGCAGTTCTTC. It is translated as CASRAGTGGGNEQFF.

CDR3 sequence reads: CATSEFGRSYGYTF. In nucleotides, the CDR3 is TGTGCCACCAGTGAATTCGGGAGATCTTATGGCTACACCTTC. This chain joins TRBV24-1 and TRBJ1-2; D not resolved. V was pared by 4 bases and J by 5 bases, with 13 bases between. This CDR3 is built from 14 residues. Germline lookup yields CDR1 KGHDR and CDR2 SFDVKD.

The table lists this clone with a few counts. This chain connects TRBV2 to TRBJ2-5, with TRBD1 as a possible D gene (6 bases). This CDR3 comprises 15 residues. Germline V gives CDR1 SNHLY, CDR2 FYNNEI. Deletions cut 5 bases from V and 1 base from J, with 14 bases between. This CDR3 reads CASSSSGQRQETQYF. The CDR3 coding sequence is TGTGCCAGCAGTTCCTCCGGACAGCGCCAAGAGACCCAGTACTTC.

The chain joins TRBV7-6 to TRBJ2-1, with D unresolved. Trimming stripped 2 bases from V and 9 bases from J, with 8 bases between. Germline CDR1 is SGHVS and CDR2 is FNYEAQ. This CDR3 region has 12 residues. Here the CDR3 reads CASSLIRGEQFF. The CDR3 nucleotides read TGTGCCAGCAGCTTAATACGCGGTGAGCAGTTCTTC.

The CDR3 protein is CASSQGGRGDNEQFF. In DNA form, the CDR3 reads TGTGCCAGCAGCCAAGGAGGGCGGGGGGACAATGAGCAGTTCTTC. The genes are TRBV3-1 (or the pseudogene TRBV3-2) and TRBJ2-1; 8 bases map to TRBD2. Germline lookup yields CDR1 LGHDT and CDR2 YNNKEL (reference sequence). The V gene end was trimmed by 1 base and the J gene end by 5 bases; junction bases not matched to a gene: 4. The length of the CDR3 is 15 residues.

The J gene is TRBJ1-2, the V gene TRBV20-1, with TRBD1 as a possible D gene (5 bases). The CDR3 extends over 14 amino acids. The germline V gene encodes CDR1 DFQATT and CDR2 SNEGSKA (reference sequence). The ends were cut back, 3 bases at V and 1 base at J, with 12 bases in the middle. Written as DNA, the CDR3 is TGCAGTGCTAGTAGGGTGGGGGGTAACTATGGCTACACCTTC. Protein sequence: CSASRVGGNYGYTF.

The CDR3 region has the DNA TGTGCCAGTAGACCAGCGGGGAACACAGATACGCAGTATTTT. Residues: CASRPAGNTDTQYF. V gene TRBV19 combines with J gene TRBJ2-3; 7 nucleotides agree with TRBD2. V was clipped by 6 bases and J by 2 bases; unmatched bases: 5. The CDR3 loop spans 14 amino acids. Per germline, CDR1 LNHDA and CDR2 SQIVND (reference sequence).

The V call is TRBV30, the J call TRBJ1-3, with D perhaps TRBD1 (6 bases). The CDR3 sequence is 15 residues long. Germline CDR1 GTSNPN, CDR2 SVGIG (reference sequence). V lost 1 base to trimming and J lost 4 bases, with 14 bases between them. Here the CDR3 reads CAWSGGGFSGNTIYF. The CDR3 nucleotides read TGTGCCTGGAGTGGGGGGGGCTTTAGCGGAAACACCATATATTTT. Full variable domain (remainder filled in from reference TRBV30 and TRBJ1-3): SQTIHQWPATLVQPVGSPLSLECTVEGTSNPNLYWYRQAAGRGLQLLFYSVGIGQISSEVPQNLSASRPQDRQFILSSKKLLLSDSGFYLCAWSGGGFSGNTIYFGEGSWLTVV.

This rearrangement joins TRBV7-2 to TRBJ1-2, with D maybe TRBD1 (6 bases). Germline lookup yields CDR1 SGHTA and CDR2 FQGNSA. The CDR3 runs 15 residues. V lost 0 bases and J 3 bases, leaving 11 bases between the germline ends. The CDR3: CASSLAGAEYYGYTF. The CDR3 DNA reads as TGTGCCAGCAGCTTAGCGGGGGCGGAGTACTATGGCTACACCTTC. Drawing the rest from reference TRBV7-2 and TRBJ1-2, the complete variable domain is GAGVSQSPSNKVTEKGKDVELRCDPISGHTALYWYRQSLGQGLEFLIYFQGNSAPDKSGLPSDRFSAERTGGSVSTLTIQRTQQEDSAVYLCASSLAGAEYYGYTFGSGTRLTVV.

CDR3 loop: CAISVRGDYGYTF. The DNA of the CDR3 is TGTGCCATCAGTGTACGGGGGGACTATGGCTACACCTTC. J is TRBJ1-2 and V is TRBV10-3, with TRBD1 as a possible D gene (5 bases). This CDR3 contains 13 residues. Germline lookup yields CDR1 ENHRY and CDR2 SYGVKD. V gave up 4 bases and J gave up 3 bases, with 9 bases separating them.

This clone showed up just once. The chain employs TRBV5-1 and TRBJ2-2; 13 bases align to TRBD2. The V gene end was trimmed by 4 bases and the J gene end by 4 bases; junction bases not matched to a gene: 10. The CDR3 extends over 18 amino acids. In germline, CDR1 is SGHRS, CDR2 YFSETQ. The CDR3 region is CASSLGLAGVFSTGELFF. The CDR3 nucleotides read TGCGCCAGCAGCCTAGGACTAGCGGGGGTATTTAGCACCGGGGAGCTGTTTTTT.

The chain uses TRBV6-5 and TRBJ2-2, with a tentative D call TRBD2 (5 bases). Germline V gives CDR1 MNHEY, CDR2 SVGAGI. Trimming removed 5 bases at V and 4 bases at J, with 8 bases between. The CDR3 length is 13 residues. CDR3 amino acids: CASSREGTGELFF. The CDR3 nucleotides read TGTGCCAGCAGTCGAGAGGGCACCGGGGAGCTGTTTTTT.

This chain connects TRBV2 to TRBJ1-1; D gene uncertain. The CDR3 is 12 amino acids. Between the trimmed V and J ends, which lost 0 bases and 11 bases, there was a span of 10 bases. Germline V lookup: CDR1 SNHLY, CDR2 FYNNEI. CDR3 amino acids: CASSEASVAAFF. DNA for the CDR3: TGTGCCAGCAGTGAAGCCAGTGTAGCCGCTTTCTTT.

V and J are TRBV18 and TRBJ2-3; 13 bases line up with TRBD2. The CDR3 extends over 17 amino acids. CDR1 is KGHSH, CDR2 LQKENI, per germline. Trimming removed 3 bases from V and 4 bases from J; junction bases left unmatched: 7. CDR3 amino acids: CASSPGTTSGGADTQYF. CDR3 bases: TGTGCCAGCTCACCGGGGACAACTAGCGGGGGGGCAGATACGCAGTATTTT.

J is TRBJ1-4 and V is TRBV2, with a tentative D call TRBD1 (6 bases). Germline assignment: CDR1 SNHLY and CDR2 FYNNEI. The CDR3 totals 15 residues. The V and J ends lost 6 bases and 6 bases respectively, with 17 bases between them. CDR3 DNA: TGTGCCAGCAGCACATTACAGGGAGGGTATGAAAAACTGTTTTTT. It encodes CASSTLQGGYEKLFF.

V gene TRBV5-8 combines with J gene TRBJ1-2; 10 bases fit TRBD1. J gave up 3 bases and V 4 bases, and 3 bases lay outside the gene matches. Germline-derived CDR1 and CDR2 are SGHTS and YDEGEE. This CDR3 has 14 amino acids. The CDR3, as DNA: TGTGCCAGCAGCACCGGGACAGGGGACTATGGCTACACCTTC. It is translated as CASSTGTGDYGYTF.

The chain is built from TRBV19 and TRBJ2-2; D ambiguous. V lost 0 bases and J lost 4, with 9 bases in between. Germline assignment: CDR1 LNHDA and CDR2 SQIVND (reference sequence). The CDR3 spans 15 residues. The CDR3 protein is CASSIDDTRTGELFF. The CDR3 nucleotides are TGTGCCAGTAGTATAGACGACACCCGCACCGGGGAGCTGTTTTTT.

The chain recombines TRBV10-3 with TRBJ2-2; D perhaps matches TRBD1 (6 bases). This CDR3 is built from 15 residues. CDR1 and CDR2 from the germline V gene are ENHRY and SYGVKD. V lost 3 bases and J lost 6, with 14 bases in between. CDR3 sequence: CAISEGQGHAGELFF. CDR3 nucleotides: TGTGCCATCAGTGAAGGTCAGGGACACGCCGGGGAGCTGTTTTTT.

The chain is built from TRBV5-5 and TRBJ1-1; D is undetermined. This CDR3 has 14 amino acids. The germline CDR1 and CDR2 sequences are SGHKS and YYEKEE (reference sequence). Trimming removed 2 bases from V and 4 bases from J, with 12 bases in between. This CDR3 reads CASSFGPTVTEAFF. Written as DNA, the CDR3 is TGTGCCAGCAGCTTTGGTCCCACGGTCACTGAAGCTTTCTTT.

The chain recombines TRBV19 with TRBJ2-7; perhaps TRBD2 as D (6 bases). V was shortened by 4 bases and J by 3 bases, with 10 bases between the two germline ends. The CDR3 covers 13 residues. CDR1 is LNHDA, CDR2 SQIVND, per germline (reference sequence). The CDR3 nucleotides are TGTGCCAGTAGTAGTACAGCGGGCTACGAGCAGTACTTC. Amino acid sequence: CASSSTAGYEQYF. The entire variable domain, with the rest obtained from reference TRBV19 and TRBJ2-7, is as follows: DGGITQSPKYLFRKEGQNVTLSCEQNLNHDAMYWYRQDPGQGLRLIYYSQIVNDFQKGDIAEGYSVSREKKESFPLTVTSAQKNPTAFYLCASSSTAGYEQYFGPGTRLTVT.

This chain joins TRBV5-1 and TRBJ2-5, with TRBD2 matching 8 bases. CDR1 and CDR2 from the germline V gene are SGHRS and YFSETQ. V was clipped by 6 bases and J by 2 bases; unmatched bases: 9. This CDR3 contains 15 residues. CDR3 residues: CASKTIAGSQETQYF. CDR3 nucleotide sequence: TGCGCCAGCAAGACCATAGCGGGGAGTCAAGAGACCCAGTACTTC.

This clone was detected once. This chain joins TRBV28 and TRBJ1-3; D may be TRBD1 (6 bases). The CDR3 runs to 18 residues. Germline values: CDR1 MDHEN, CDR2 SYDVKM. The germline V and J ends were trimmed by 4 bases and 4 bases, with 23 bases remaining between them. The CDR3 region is CASSSPGAWGGIGNTIYF. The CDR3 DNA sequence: TGTGCCAGCAGTTCACCCGGAGCTTGGGGGGGCATCGGAAACACCATATATTTT.